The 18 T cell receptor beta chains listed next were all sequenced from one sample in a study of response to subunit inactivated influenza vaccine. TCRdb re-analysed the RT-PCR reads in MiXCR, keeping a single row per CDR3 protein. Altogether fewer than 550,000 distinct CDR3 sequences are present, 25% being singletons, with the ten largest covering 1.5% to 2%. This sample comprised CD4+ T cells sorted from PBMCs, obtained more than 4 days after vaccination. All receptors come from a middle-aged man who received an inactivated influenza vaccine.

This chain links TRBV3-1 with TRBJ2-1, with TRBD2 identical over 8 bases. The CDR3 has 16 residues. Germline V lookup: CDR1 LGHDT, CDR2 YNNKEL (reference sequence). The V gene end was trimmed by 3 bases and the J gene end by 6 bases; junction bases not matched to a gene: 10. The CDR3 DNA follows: TGTGCCAGCAGCCAGGAGGGACTAGTTGTGGTCAATGAGCAGTTCTTC. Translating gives CASSQEGLVVVNEQFF.

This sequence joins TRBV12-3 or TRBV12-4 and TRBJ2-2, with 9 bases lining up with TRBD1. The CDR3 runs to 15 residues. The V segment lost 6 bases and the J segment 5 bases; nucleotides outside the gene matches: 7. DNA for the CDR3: TGTGCCAGCAGCCCACAGGGGGCAGGGACCGGGGAGCTGTTTTTT. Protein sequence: CASSPQGAGTGELFF.

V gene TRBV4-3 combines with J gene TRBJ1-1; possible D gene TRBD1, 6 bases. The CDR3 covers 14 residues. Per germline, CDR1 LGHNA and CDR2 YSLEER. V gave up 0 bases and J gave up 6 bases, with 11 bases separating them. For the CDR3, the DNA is TGCGCCAGCAGCCAAGAAGGGGGGGATGCTGAAGCTTTCTTT. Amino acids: CASSQEGGDAEAFF.

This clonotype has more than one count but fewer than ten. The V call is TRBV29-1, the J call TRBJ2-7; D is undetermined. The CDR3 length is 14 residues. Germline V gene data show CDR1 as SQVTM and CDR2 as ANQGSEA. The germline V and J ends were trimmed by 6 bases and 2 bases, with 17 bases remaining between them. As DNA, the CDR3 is TGCAGCGTCGAATCGGAAACGTCCCCCTACGAGCAGTACTTC. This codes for CSVESETSPYEQYF.

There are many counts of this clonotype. The CDR3 reads CASSVGTDYEQYF. CDR3 in DNA: TGTGCCAGCAGTGTCGGGACGGACTACGAGCAGTACTTC. The chain is built from TRBV6-1 and TRBJ2-7; D may correspond to TRBD1 or TRBD2 (5 bases each). In germline, CDR1 is MNHNS, CDR2 SASEGT. Trimming cost V 4 bases and J 3 bases, with 10 bases left between them. This CDR3 comprises 13 residues.

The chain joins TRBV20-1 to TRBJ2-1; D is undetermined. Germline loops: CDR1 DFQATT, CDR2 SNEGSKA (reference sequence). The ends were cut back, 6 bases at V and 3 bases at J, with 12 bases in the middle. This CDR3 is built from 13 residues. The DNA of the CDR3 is TGCAGTGCCAAACCGCCCAACTACAATGAGCAGTTCTTC. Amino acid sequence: CSAKPPNYNEQFF.

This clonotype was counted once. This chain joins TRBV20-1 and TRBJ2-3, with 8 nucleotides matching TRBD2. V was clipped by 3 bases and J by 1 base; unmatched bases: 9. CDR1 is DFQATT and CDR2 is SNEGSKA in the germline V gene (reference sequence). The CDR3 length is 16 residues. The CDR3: CSASAMGSGGTDTQYF. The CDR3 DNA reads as TGCAGTGCTAGCGCTATGGGTAGCGGGGGCACAGATACGCAGTATTTT.

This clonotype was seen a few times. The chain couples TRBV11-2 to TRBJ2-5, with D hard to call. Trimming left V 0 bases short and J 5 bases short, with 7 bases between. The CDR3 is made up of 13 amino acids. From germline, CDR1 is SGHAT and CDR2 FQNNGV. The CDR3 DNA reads TGTGCCAGCAGCTTAGATCAGCTGGAGACCCAGTACTTC. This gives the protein CASSLDQLETQYF.

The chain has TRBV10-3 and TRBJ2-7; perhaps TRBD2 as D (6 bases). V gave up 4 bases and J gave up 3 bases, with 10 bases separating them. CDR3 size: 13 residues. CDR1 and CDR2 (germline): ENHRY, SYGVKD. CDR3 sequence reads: CAISVMGGYEQYF. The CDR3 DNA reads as TGTGCCATCAGTGTTATGGGAGGCTACGAGCAGTACTTC.

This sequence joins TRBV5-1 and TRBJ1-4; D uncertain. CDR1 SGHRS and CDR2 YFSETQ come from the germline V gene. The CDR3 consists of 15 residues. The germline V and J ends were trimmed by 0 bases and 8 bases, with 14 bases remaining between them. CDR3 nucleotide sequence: TGCGCCAGCAGCTTGGGGGGAAGCCTATCAGAAAAACTGTTTTTT. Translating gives CASSLGGSLSEKLFF.

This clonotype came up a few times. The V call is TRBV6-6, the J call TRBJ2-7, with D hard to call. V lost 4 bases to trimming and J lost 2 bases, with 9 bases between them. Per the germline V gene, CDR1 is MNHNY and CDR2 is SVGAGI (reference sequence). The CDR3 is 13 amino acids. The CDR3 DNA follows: TGTGCCAGCAGTTTTCTGGCGGCCTACGAGCAGTACTTC. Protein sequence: CASSFLAAYEQYF.

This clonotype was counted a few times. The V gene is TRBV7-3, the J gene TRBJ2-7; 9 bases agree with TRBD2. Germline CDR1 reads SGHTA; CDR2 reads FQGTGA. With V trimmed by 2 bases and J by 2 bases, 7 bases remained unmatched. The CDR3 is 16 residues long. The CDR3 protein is CASSLSGGRVPYEQYF. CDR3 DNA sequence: TGTGCCAGCAGCTTATCCGGCGGGAGGGTCCCCTACGAGCAGTACTTC.

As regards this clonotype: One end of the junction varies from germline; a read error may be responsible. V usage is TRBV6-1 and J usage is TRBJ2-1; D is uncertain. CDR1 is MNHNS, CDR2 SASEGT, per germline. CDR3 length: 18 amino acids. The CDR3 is CASSEWATFGGSYNEQIF. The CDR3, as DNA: TGTGCCAGCAGTGAATGGGCCACCTTTGGTGGCTCCTACAATGAGCAGATCTTC.

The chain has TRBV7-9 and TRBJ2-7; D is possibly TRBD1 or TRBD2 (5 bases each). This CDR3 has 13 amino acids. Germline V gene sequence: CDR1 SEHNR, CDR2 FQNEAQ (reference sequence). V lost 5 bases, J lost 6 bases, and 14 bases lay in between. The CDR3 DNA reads TGTGCCAGCAGCCCGGGACCTGGGGGCGAGCAGTACTTC. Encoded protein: CASSPGPGGEQYF.

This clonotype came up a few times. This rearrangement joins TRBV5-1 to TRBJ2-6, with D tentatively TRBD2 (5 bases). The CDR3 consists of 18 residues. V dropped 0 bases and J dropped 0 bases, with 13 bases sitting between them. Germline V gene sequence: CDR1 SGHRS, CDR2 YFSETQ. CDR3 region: CASSLATAAISGANVLTF. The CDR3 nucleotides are TGCGCCAGCAGCTTGGCCACAGCGGCAATCTCTGGGGCCAACGTCCTGACTTTC.

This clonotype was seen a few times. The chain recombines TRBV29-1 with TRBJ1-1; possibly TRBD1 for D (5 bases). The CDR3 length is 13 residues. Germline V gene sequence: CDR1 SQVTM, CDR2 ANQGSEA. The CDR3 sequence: CSASERGGTEAFF. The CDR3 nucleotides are TGCAGTGCCTCAGAAAGGGGTGGCACTGAAGCTTTCTTT.

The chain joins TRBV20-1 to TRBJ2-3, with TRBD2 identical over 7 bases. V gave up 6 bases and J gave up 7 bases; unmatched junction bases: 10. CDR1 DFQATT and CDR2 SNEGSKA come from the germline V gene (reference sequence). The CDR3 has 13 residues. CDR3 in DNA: TGCAGTGCGGCTTGGGCGGGGGTGCATACGCAGTATTTT. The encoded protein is CSAAWAGVHTQYF.

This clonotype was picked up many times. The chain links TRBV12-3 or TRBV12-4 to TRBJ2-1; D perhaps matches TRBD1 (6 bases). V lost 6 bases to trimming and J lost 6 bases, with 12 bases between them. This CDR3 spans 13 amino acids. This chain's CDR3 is CASRNRAVNEQFF. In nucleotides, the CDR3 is TGTGCCAGCAGAAACAGGGCGGTCAATGAGCAGTTCTTC.